A selection of T cell receptor beta chains follows, all from one sample in a study of identical twins. TCRdb analysed the 5' RACE reads with MiXCR anew, one entry per CDR3 protein. The sample has approximately 600,000 distinct CDR3 sequences, roughly 6.6% seen once. The same data also went into a second study, on yellow fever vaccine responses in identical twins.

Source material: PBMCs. The receptors were gathered from a woman under 30 in good health. CDR3s include the opening cysteine and the closing phenylalanine or tryptophan. A D gene is named only where the DNA matches it firmly. Not all rows give a size; the values are once, few, many and, for expanded clones, a class.

clone_size: -; v_call: TRBV7-2; j_call: TRBJ2-5; d_call: -; cdr3_aa: CASSRTGTTQETQYF; cdr3_nt: TGTGCCAGCAGCCGCACAGGGACTACACAAGAGACCCAGTACTTC
clone_size: few; v_call: TRBV4-1; j_call: TRBJ1-3; d_call: -; cdr3_aa: CASSLAEGSGSTYSGNTIYF; cdr3_nt: TGCGCCAGCAGCTTAGCTGAGGGGAGCGGTAGCACTTACTCTGGAAACACCATATATTTT
clone_size: -; v_call: TRBV2; j_call: TRBJ2-1; d_call: -; cdr3_aa: CASSERVNEQFF; cdr3_nt: TGTGCCAGCAGTGAACGAGTAAATGAGCAGTTCTTC
clone_size: few; v_call: TRBV7-9; j_call: TRBJ1-4; d_call: -; cdr3_aa: CASSRAATNEKLFF; cdr3_nt: TGTGCCAGCAGCCGCGCCGCAACTAATGAAAAACTGTTTTTT
clone_size: -; v_call: TRBV13; j_call: TRBJ2-2; d_call: -; cdr3_aa: CASGPGRTNTGELFF; cdr3_nt: TGTGCCAGCGGCCCGGGGCGGACGAACACCGGGGAGCTGTTTTTT
clone_size: -; v_call: TRBV6-2/TRBV6-3; j_call: TRBJ2-7; d_call: -; cdr3_aa: CASSLFPGEQYF; cdr3_nt: TGTGCCAGCAGCCTATTTCCTGGGGAGCAGTACTTC
clone_size: -; v_call: TRBV12-3/TRBV12-4; j_call: TRBJ2-7; d_call: TRBD1; cdr3_aa: CAGSLMDRGHEQYF; cdr3_nt: TGTGCCGGCAGCCTAATGGACAGGGGGCACGAGCAGTACTTC
clone_size: many; v_call: TRBV10-3; j_call: TRBJ2-3; d_call: -; cdr3_aa: CAITQTGGGTDTQYF; cdr3_nt: TGTGCCATCACCCAGACAGGTGGGGGCACAGATACGCAGTATTTT
clone_size: many; v_call: TRBV24-1; j_call: TRBJ2-3; d_call: -; cdr3_aa: CATSDPGQLNTQYF; cdr3_nt: TGTGCCACCAGTGATCCCGGACAGCTTAATACGCAGTATTTT
clone_size: -; v_call: TRBV20-1; j_call: TRBJ1-4; d_call: TRBD1; cdr3_aa: CSASLGGGGEKLFF; cdr3_nt: TGCAGTGCTAGTTTAGGGGGCGGGGGAGAAAAACTGTTTTTT
clone_size: many; v_call: TRBV5-1; j_call: TRBJ1-2; d_call: -; cdr3_aa: CASSFLDNLANYGYTF; cdr3_nt: TGCGCCAGCAGTTTCCTGGACAACTTAGCTAACTATGGCTACACCTTC
clone_size: -; v_call: TRBV11-2; j_call: TRBJ2-1; d_call: TRBD2; cdr3_aa: CASSSLRQLALGFF; cdr3_nt: TGTGCCAGCAGCTCTCTACGGCAACTAGCGCTAGGGTTCTTC
clone_size: few; v_call: TRBV2; j_call: TRBJ2-1; d_call: -; cdr3_aa: CASRWLIPGEEQFF; cdr3_nt: TGTGCCAGCAGGTGGCTGATCCCTGGGGAAGAGCAGTTCTTC
clone_size: -; v_call: TRBV4-1; j_call: TRBJ2-1; d_call: -; cdr3_aa: CASSLIRGPYNEQFF; cdr3_nt: TGCGCCAGCAGCCTTATTCGGGGCCCCTACAATGAGCAGTTCTTC
clone_size: few; v_call: TRBV7-9; j_call: TRBJ1-6; d_call: TRBD1; cdr3_aa: CASSLQGDLNSPLHF; cdr3_nt: TGTGCCAGCAGCTTACAGGGGGATCTGAATTCACCCCTCCACTTT
clone_size: -; v_call: TRBV15; j_call: TRBJ1-1; d_call: -; cdr3_aa: CATREGGRTEAFF; cdr3_nt: TGTGCCACCCGCGAGGGAGGCCGCACTGAAGCTTTCTTT
clone_size: few; v_call: TRBV12-5; j_call: TRBJ1-1; d_call: -; cdr3_aa: CASGLGGQNTEAFF; cdr3_nt: TGTGCTAGTGGTTTGGGCGGACAGAACACTGAAGCTTTCTTT